This record covers a single TCR beta chain. Its antigen target is currently unknown. Base qualities are not recorded, but no much larger clone differs from it by a single base. Library construction relied on the immunoSEQ multiplex PCR assay. Not all clones reach the TCRdb copy of this immuneACCESS table, which keeps in-frame sequences only. Checked studies attribute under half of the gap to unresolved V genes and leave the rest unexplained. The sample data list 55,000 to 60,000 clones, and around 95% of these were observed just once. 4.2% of the sample lies in the top ten. This sample is drawn from a study of technical replicates of blood from several donors (dated by TCRdb to about 2017). Reading from cysteine to phenylalanine, the CDR3 counts 13 amino acids. The only DNA kept is the CDR3, 39 bases in frame from the first base. Per the germline V gene, SGDLS is the CDR1 and YYNGEE is the CDR2. At the junction V is shortened by 1 base and J by 10 bases, with 12 bases in between.

The clonotype comes from a human donor in good health. Some clones in this sample may be carry-over from other donors' samples. The chain couples TRBV9 to TRBJ2-1, with the D gene too uncertain to name. Specimen: PBMCs. The encoded CDR3 is CASSVQFGEEQFF. The DNA sequence is given as TGTGCCAGCAGCGTACAGTTCGGAGAGGAGCAGTTCTTC.